This TCR beta chain was recorded in a study of T cells in Graves' hyperthyroidism and ophthalmopathy. Amplification of TCR beta CDR3 regions was performed using RNA transcripts as template. A set of HTBI primers served as the primers for a first-round RT-PCR of the TCR CDR3. TCRdb re-called the multiplex PCR reads through MiXCR, storing one row per CDR3 protein. Of fewer than 550,000 distinct CDR3 sequences in the sample, less than 20% were seen once. General study points: Blood samples included most of the expanded thyroid clonotypes exceeding 0.001.

There are 14 residues in the CDR3. Looked up from germline, CDR1 is MGHDK and CDR2 is SYGVNS. V lost 7 bases and J lost 3; bases outside the gene matches: 4. Comments on this clonotype: The antigen is not known.

This chain uses TRBV25-1 with TRBJ2-2; 8 bases are a match to TRBD1. The sample taken for sequencing was blood. The source of this sequence is a young woman with Graves' hyperthyroidism. For the CDR3, the DNA is TGTGCCAGCATGCAGGGGGCGGACACCGGGGAGCTGTTTTTT. Encoded protein: CASMQGADTGELFF.